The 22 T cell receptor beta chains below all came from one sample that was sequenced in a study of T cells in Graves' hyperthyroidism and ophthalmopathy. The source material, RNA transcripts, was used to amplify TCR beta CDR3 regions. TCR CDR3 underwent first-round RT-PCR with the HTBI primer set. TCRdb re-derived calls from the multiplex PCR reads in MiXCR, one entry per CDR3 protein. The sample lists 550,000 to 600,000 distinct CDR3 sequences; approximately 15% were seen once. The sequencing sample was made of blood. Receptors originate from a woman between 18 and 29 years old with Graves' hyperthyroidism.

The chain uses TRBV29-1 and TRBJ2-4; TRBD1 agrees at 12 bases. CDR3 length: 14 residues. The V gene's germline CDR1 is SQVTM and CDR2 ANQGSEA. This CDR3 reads CRRGQGASKNIQYF. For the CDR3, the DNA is TGCAGGAGGGGACAGGGGGCATCCAAAAACATTCAGTACTTC.

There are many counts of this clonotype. Here the CDR3 reads CASSSSRDRGGQPQHF. Written as DNA, the CDR3 is TGTGCCAGCAGTTCGTCCCGGGACAGGGGAGGACAGCCCCAGCATTTT. V and J are TRBV12-3 or TRBV12-4 and TRBJ1-5; 10 bases agree with TRBD1. V was clipped by 4 bases and J by 7 bases; unmatched bases: 10. There are 16 residues in the CDR3.

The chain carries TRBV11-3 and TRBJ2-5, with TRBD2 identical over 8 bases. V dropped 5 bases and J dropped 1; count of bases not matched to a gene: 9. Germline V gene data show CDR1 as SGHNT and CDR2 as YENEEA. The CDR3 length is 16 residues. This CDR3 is CASSPGRGAFQETQYF. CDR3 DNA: TGTGCCAGCAGCCCCGGGAGGGGGGCTTTCCAAGAGACCCAGTACTTC.

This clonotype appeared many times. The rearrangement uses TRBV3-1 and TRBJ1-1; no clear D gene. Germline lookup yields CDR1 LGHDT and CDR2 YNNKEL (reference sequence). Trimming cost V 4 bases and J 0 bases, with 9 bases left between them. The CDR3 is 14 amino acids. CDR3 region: CASSPSGLNTEAFF. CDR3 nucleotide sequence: TGTGCCAGCAGCCCATCTGGTTTGAACACTGAAGCTTTCTTT.

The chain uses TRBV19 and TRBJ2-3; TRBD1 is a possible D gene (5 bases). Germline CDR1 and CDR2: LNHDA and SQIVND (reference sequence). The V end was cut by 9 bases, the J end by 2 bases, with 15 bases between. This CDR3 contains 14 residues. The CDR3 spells CASKKGQTTDTQYF. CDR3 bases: TGTGCCAGCAAGAAAGGACAAACCACAGATACGCAGTATTTT.

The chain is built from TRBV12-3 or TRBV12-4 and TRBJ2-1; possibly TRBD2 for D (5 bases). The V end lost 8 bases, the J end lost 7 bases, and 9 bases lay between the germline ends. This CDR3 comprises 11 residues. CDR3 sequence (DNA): TGTGCCAGCTGTCCGGGGAATGAGCAGTTCTTC. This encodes CASCPGNEQFF.

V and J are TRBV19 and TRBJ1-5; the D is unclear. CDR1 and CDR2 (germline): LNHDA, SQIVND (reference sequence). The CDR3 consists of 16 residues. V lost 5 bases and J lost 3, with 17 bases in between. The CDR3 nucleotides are TGTGCCAGTAGTCCGATCTTAGGACGGGTCAATCAGCCCCAGCATTTT. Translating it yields CASSPILGRVNQPQHF.

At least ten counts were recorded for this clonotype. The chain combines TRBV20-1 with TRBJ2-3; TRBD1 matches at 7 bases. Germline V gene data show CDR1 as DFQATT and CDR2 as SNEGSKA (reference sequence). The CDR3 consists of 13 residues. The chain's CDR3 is CSSRGSSIDTQYF. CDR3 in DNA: TGCAGCTCCAGGGGGAGTTCTATAGATACGCAGTATTTT.

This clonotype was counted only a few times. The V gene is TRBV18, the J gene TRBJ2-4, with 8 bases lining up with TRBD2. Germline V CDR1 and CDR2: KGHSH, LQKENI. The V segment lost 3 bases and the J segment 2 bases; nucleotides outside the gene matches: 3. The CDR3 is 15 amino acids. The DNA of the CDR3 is TGTGCCAGCTCACCCAGCGGGGGCTCCAAAAACATTCAGTACTTC. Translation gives CASSPSGGSKNIQYF.

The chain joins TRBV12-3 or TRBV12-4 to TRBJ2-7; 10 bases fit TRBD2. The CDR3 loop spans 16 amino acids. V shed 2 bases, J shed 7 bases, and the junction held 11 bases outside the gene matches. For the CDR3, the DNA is TGTGCCAGCAGTTTAAGGACTAGCGGCGATCGCGAAGAGCAGTACTTC. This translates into CASSLRTSGDREEQYF.

The CDR3 sequence: CSAGTGEGNTEAFF. CDR3 DNA: TGCAGTGCTGGGACAGGGGAGGGGAACACTGAAGCTTTCTTT. The rearrangement links TRBV20-1 to TRBJ1-1; 10 nucleotides line up with TRBD1. V was pared by 5 bases and J by 1 base, with 4 bases of the junction left unmatched. The CDR3 contains 14 residues. Germline V gene sequence: CDR1 DFQATT, CDR2 SNEGSKA (reference sequence).

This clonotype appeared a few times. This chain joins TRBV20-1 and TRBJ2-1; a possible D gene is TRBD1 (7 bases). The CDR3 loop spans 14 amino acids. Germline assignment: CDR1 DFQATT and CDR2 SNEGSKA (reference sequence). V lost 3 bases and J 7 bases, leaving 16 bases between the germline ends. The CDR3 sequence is CSASRGLGGNEQFF. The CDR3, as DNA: TGCAGTGCTAGTAGGGGGCTGGGGGGAAATGAGCAGTTCTTC.

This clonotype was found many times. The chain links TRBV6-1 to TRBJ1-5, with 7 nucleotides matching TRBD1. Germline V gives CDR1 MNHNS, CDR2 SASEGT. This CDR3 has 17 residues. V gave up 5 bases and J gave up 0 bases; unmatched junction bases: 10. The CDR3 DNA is TGTGCCAGCAGTTTCCCCGGGACAGACCTTAGCAATCAGCCCCAGCATTTT. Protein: CASSFPGTDLSNQPQHF.

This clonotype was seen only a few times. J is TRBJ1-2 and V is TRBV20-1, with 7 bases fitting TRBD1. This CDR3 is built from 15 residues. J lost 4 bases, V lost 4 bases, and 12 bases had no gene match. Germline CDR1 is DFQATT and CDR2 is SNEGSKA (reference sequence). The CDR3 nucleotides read TGCAGTGCTACCAATAACCAGCCAGGGGGCTATGGCTACACCTTC. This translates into CSATNNQPGGYGYTF.

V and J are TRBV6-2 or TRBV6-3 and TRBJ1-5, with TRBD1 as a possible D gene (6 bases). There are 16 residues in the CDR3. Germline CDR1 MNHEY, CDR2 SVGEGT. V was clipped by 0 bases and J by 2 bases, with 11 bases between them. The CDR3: CASSYSQGRGNQPQHF. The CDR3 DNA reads TGTGCCAGCAGTTACTCACAGGGTCGGGGCAATCAGCCCCAGCATTTT.

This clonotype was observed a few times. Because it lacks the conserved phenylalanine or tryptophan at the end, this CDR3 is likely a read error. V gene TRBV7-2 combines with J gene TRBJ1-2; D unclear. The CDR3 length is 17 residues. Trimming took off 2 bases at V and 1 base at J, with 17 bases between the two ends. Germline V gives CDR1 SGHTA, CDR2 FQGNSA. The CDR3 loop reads CASSLKSPIYLNYGYTL. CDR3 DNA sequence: TGTGCCAGCAGCTTAAAATCGCCGATCTATCTTAACTATGGCTACACCCTC.

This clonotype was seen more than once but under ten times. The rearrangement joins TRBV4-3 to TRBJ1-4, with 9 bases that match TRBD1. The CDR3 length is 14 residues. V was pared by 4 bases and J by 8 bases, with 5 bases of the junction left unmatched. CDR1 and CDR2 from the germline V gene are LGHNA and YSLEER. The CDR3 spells CASSPGTGREKLFF. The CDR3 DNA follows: TGCGCCAGCAGCCCCGGGACAGGGCGCGAAAAACTGTTTTTT.

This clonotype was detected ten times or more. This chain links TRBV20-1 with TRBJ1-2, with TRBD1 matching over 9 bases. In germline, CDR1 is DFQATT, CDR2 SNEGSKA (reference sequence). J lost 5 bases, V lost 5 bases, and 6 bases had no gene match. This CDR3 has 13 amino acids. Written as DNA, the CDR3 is TGCAGTGCTGTAACCGGGACAGGGTATGGCTACACCTTC. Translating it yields CSAVTGTGYGYTF.

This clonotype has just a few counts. CDR3 in amino acids: CASSQGLTSLNYGYTF. The CDR3, as DNA: TGTGCCAGCAGCCAAGGTTTGACAAGTTTAAACTATGGCTACACCTTC. The chain links TRBV3-1 to TRBJ1-2; D gene uncertain. Germline V gene data show CDR1 as LGHDT and CDR2 as YNNKEL (reference sequence). V was pared by 1 base and J by 2 bases, with 14 bases between. This CDR3 region has 16 residues.

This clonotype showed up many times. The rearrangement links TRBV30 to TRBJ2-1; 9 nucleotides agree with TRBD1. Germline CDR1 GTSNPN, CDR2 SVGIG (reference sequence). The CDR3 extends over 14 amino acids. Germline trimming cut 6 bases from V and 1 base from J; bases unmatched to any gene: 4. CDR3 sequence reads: CACSGQGSYNEQFF. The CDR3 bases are TGTGCCTGTAGCGGACAGGGGTCCTACAATGAGCAGTTCTTC.

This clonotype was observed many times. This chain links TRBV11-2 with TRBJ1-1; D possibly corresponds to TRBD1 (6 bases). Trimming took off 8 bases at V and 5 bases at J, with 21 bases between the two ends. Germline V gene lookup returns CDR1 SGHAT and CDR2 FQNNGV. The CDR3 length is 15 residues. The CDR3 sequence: CASRNPTGPRTEAFF. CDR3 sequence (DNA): TGTGCCAGCCGAAATCCAACAGGGCCGAGGACTGAAGCTTTCTTT.

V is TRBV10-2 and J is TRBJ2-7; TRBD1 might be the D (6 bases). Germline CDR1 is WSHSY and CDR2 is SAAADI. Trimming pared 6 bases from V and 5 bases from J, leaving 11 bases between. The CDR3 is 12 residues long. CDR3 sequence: CASRTTGHEQYF. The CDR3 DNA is TGCGCCAGCAGAACAACAGGGCACGAGCAGTACTTC.